These 32 T cell receptor beta chains were sequenced from one sample in a study of radiation and T cells in renal cell carcinoma. Time point here: blood 4 weeks post-SBRT, at nephrectomy. Stated treatment: 15 Gy SBRT to primary tumor, nephrectomy 4 weeks later. The data were produced by immunoSEQ multiplex PCR, yet TCRdb's version contains in-frame clones alone and is incomplete. Counted here are around 170,000 clones, about nine tenths occurring once; the ten biggest clones make up approximately 11%. The material sequenced was blood, taken from a patient whose treatment included radiotherapy and nephrectomy. Every receptor here comes from a woman aged 45-59 years with renal cell carcinoma.

The chain joins TRBV7-2 to TRBJ1-3; D is uncertain. Germline assignment: CDR1 SGHTA and CDR2 FQGNSA. The CDR3 extends over 15 amino acids. V gave up 0 bases and J gave up 4 bases, with 10 bases separating them. The CDR3 sequence: CASSLAAGPGNTIYF. The CDR3 DNA reads TGTGCCAGCAGCTTAGCTGCGGGTCCAGGAAACACCATATATTTT.

This chain connects TRBV9 to TRBJ1-6; a possible D gene is TRBD1 (5 bases). CDR1 is SGDLS and CDR2 is YYNGEE in the germline V gene. The CDR3 is made up of 12 amino acids. With 0 bases removed from V and 10 bases from J, the gap between germline ends came to 5 bases. CDR3 in amino acids: CASSVGDSPLHF. CDR3 DNA sequence: TGTGCCAGCAGCGTAGGGGACTCACCCCTCCACTTT. The full variable domain, rest sourced from reference TRBV9 and TRBJ1-6, is DSGVTQTPKHLITATGQRVTLRCSPRSGDLSVYWYQQSLDQGLQFLIQYYNGEERAKGNILERFSAQQFPDLHSELNLSSLELGDSALYFCASSVGDSPLHFGNGTRLTVT.

This clone was detected only once. The V and J genes are TRBV5-6 and TRBJ2-7; 7 nucleotides match TRBD1. Trimming cost V 5 bases and J 2 bases; bases outside gene matches: 7. The CDR3 totals 14 residues. CDR1 SGHDT and CDR2 YYEEEE come from the germline V gene. CDR3 sequence: CASRIRGQTYEQYF. CDR3 nucleotides: TGTGCCAGCAGAATCCGGGGACAGACCTACGAGCAGTACTTC.

The chain recombines TRBV6-1 with TRBJ1-2, with D possibly TRBD1 on 5 matching bases. V was cut by 2 bases and J by 4 bases, with 8 bases left in between. This CDR3 has 13 residues. Germline V gene lookup returns CDR1 MNHNS and CDR2 SASEGT. The CDR3 loop reads CASSERGVYGYTF. CDR3 DNA sequence: TGTGCCAGCAGTGAAAGGGGCGTCTATGGCTACACCTTC.

V is TRBV4-3 and J is TRBJ2-7, with D tentatively TRBD1 (5 bases). The V gene's germline CDR1 is LGHNA and CDR2 YSLEER. The CDR3 length is 14 residues. Deletions cut 4 bases from V and 3 bases from J, with 13 bases between. The CDR3: CASSLRTYDYEQYF. DNA of the CDR3: TGCGCCAGCAGCCTCAGGACATACGACTACGAGCAGTACTTC.

The chain combines TRBV5-6 with TRBJ1-2; TRBD1 matches 7 bases. Trimming at V came to 4 bases and at J to 5 bases, leaving 14 bases not matched to a gene. CDR3 length equals 16 residues. Germline V lookup: CDR1 SGHDT, CDR2 YYEEEE. CDR3 DNA sequence: TGTGCCAGCAGCACCAACCTCGACAGGGAAAGGTATGGCTACACCTTC. Protein sequence: CASSTNLDRERYGYTF.

This chain joins TRBV18 and TRBJ2-3; D is undetermined. CDR1 is KGHSH and CDR2 is LQKENI in the germline V gene. The V end was cut by 2 bases, the J end by 2 bases, with 11 bases between. There are 15 residues in the CDR3. In DNA, the CDR3 is TGTGCCAGCTCACCAATGAGACACCTCACAGATACGCAGTATTTT. This encodes CASSPMRHLTDTQYF.

This chain links TRBV7-2 with TRBJ2-7, with 13 bases matching TRBD2. The junction had 13 bases not matched to a gene; V was cut back by 5 bases and J by 3 bases. The CDR3 is 18 residues long. Germline CDR1 and CDR2: SGHTA and FQGNSA. In DNA, the CDR3 is TGTGCCAGCAGCCCTCGGCCACTAGCGGGGGGGCTTAACTACGAGCAGTACTTC. It codes for CASSPRPLAGGLNYEQYF.

The chain combines TRBV6-6 with TRBJ1-4, with 10 bases that match TRBD1. The V gene end was trimmed by 7 bases and the J gene end by 7 bases; junction bases not matched to a gene: 9. Germline values: CDR1 MNHNY, CDR2 SVGAGI (reference sequence). CDR3 length: 15 residues. CDR3 in amino acids: CASTRQGAGGEKLFF. The CDR3 nucleotides are TGTGCCAGCACTAGACAGGGGGCAGGGGGTGAAAAACTGTTTTTT.

This clone was observed a single time. The chain couples TRBV7-2 to TRBJ1-2; maybe TRBD1 (5 bases). Germline lookup yields CDR1 SGHTA and CDR2 FQGNSA. The V and J ends lost 5 bases and 4 bases respectively, with 14 bases between them. The CDR3 length is 14 residues. The DNA for the CDR3 is TGTGCCAGCAGCCAAACCCCGACAGTCTATGGCTACACCTTC. As protein: CASSQTPTVYGYTF.

This clone was counted once. The chain is built from TRBV6-5 and TRBJ1-4; no reliable D call. Per the germline V gene, CDR1 is MNHEY and CDR2 is SVGAGI. Trimming removed 5 bases at V and 5 bases at J, with 15 bases between. This CDR3 is 15 amino acids long. The CDR3 loop is CASSRHGRINEKLFF. CDR3 nucleotide sequence: TGTGCCAGCAGTCGGCATGGACGTATAAATGAAAAACTGTTTTTT.

V gene TRBV4-2 combines with J gene TRBJ1-3; a weak D match, TRBD1 (6 bases). Germline CDR1 reads LGHNA; CDR2 reads YNFKEQ. This CDR3 region has 16 residues. Trimming shortened V by 3 bases and J by 4 bases, and 16 bases separated the two germline ends. This chain's CDR3 is CASSQITQGRGNTIYF. CDR3 DNA: TGTGCCAGCAGCCAGATCACACAGGGACGAGGAAACACCATATATTTT.

This clone was detected a few times. The chain combines TRBV6-1 with TRBJ2-5; D could derive from TRBD1 or TRBD2 (6 bases each). This CDR3 has 15 residues. The ends were cut back, 4 bases at V and 5 bases at J, with 17 bases in the middle. CDR1 and CDR2 from the germline V gene are MNHNS and SASEGT. The CDR3 sequence: CASSGFGGGPETQYF. The DNA for the CDR3 is TGTGCCAGCAGTGGTTTTGGAGGGGGGCCTGAGACCCAGTACTTC.

This clone was recorded a few times. The chain joins TRBV4-2 to TRBJ1-5; no firm D call. Germline assignment: CDR1 LGHNA and CDR2 YNFKEQ. This CDR3 contains 14 residues. V shed 1 base and J shed 0 bases, with 4 bases lying between them. In nucleotides, the CDR3 is TGTGCCAGCAGCCAAGGCGATAGCAATCAGCCCCAGCATTTT. Its translation: CASSQGDSNQPQHF.

The chain recombines TRBV4-1 with TRBJ1-1; tentative D call: TRBD1 (5 bases). The CDR3 covers 17 residues. Germline CDR1 is MGHRA and CDR2 is YSYEKL. The germline V and J ends were trimmed by 7 bases and 8 bases, with 29 bases remaining between them. The CDR3 nucleotides read TGCGCCAGCACCGGCCTAGGGCCAAGAAAAGGACACAACGAAGCTTTCTTT. Translation gives CASTGLGPRKGHNEAFF.

The V call is TRBV6-6, the J call TRBJ1-3; D may be TRBD1 (5 bases). CDR1 MNHNY and CDR2 SVGAGI come from the germline V gene (reference sequence). CDR3 length: 15 residues. Deletions cut 2 bases from V and 4 bases from J, with 12 bases between. Written as DNA, the CDR3 is TGTGCCAGCAGTTACCGGGGGGGTGAAGGAAACACCATATATTTT. It specifies CASSYRGGEGNTIYF.

This rearrangement joins TRBV18 to TRBJ2-1; D might be TRBD2 (5 bases). The germline V and J ends were trimmed by 2 bases and 1 base, with 9 bases remaining between them. Germline CDR1 reads KGHSH; CDR2 reads LQKENI. This CDR3 region has 15 residues. The CDR3 nucleotides read TGTGCCAGCTCACCAAACAGCGGTTCCTACAATGAGCAGTTCTTC. Encoded protein: CASSPNSGSYNEQFF.

V and J are TRBV6-1 and TRBJ2-7; either TRBD1 or TRBD2 may supply D (6 bases each). The V end lost 0 bases, the J end lost 6 bases, and 15 bases lay between the germline ends. Germline CDR1 MNHNS, CDR2 SASEGT. The CDR3 length is 15 residues. CDR3 sequence (DNA): TGTGCCAGCAGTGAAGCGCCTTACAGGGAGGTCGAGCAGTACTTC. This codes for CASSEAPYREVEQYF.

This chain connects TRBV10-3 to TRBJ1-2; D is uncertain. Deletions cut 0 bases from V and 3 bases from J, with 8 bases between. Germline V gives CDR1 ENHRY, CDR2 SYGVKD. CDR3 length: 14 residues. The CDR3 DNA reads as TGTGCCATCAGTGAGTCGTACCTAGACTATGGCTACACCTTC. Translated: CAISESYLDYGYTF.

This chain uses TRBV6-5 with TRBJ2-3, with TRBD1 as a possible D gene (5 bases). CDR1 is MNHEY and CDR2 is SVGAGI in the germline V gene. CDR3 length: 14 amino acids. V was shortened by 10 bases and J by 3 bases, with 17 bases between the two germline ends. The CDR3 here is CATKGVGLTDTQYF. CDR3 nucleotides: TGTGCCACTAAAGGGGTAGGGTTGACAGATACGCAGTATTTT.

The chain employs TRBV6-1 and TRBJ2-5, with D tentatively TRBD1 (6 bases). Trimming removed 5 bases at V and 1 base at J, with 8 bases between. The CDR3 is 13 amino acids. The V gene's germline CDR1 is MNHNS and CDR2 SASEGT. The CDR3 region has the DNA TGTGCCAGCAGTACAGGGTTCCAAGAGACCCAGTACTTC. Its translation: CASSTGFQETQYF.

The chain carries TRBV7-8 and TRBJ2-1, with 9 bases identical to TRBD2. Germline V gives CDR1 SGHVS, CDR2 FQNEAQ. The junction had 17 bases not matched to a gene; V was cut back by 4 bases and J by 7 bases. The CDR3 consists of 18 residues. The CDR3 DNA is TGTGCCAGCAGCTACCAGCGCATAGGCGGGGGGGCGTGGAATGAGCAGTTCTTC. Translating it yields CASSYQRIGGGAWNEQFF. Using reference TRBV7-8 and TRBJ2-1 for the parts outside the CDR3, the full variable domain is GAGVSQSPRYKVAKRGQDVALRCDPISGHVSLFWYQQALGQGPEFLTYFQNEAQLDKSGLPSDRFFAERPEGSVSTLKIQRTQQEDSAVYLCASSYQRIGGGAWNEQFFGPGTRLTVL.

The chain has TRBV6-7 and TRBJ1-4; D is ambiguous. TRBV6-7 is treated as an ORF (open reading frame) with a function not yet certain. CDR3 length: 15 amino acids. V shed 1 base and J shed 0 bases, with 6 bases lying between them. In DNA form, the CDR3 reads TGTGCCAGCAGTTACTTGGGATCAACTAATGAAAAACTGTTTTTT. Its protein product is CASSYLGSTNEKLFF.

The rearrangement links TRBV19 to TRBJ1-1; TRBD1 agrees at 9 bases. The germline gives CDR1 LNHDA, CDR2 SQIVND (reference sequence). Trimming cost V 4 bases and J 4 bases; bases outside gene matches: 1. CDR3 length equals 13 residues. The CDR3 DNA reads as TGTGCCAGTAGTAAACAGGGGGCCACTGAAGCTTTCTTT. Translated: CASSKQGATEAFF. Together with reference TRBV19 and TRBJ1-1, the CDR3 gives the full variable domain: DGGITQSPKYLFRKEGQNVTLSCEQNLNHDAMYWYRQDPGQGLRLIYYSQIVNDFQKGDIAEGYSVSREKKESFPLTVTSAQKNPTAFYLCASSKQGATEAFFGQGTRLTVV.

This clone has only a few counts. V gene TRBV6-5 combines with J gene TRBJ1-6; TRBD1 might be the D (6 bases). This CDR3 spans 15 amino acids. Per the germline V gene, CDR1 is MNHEY and CDR2 is SVGAGI. V lost 7 bases and J lost 8, with 18 bases in between. CDR3 amino acids: CASTLHDRQDSPLHF. The CDR3, as DNA: TGTGCCAGCACCCTTCACGACAGGCAAGATTCACCCCTCCACTTT.

The rearrangement joins TRBV7-8 to TRBJ2-2; D is ambiguous. The CDR3 length is 15 residues. Germline V gene sequence: CDR1 SGHVS, CDR2 FQNEAQ. Between the trimmed V and J ends, which lost 5 bases and 5 bases, there was a span of 15 bases. The chain's CDR3 is CASSQGPSRTGELFF. In DNA, the CDR3 is TGTGCCAGCAGCCAAGGACCCTCGCGGACCGGGGAGCTGTTTTTT.

The V call is TRBV5-6, the J call TRBJ1-6; TRBD1 matches at 9 bases. Germline CDR1 is SGHDT and CDR2 is YYEEEE. V shed 4 bases, J shed 9 bases, and the junction held 8 bases outside the gene matches. CDR3 length: 15 residues. This CDR3 is CASSRRDRVSSPLHF. The CDR3 DNA sequence: TGTGCCAGCAGCCGAAGGGACAGGGTTTCTTCACCCCTCCACTTT.

This clone rates as medium-sized. The chain is built from TRBV5-3 and TRBJ2-7; the D is unclear. TRBV5-3 is labeled an ORF, and its function is uncertain. This CDR3 is 15 amino acids long. Trimming took off 0 bases at V and 0 bases at J, with 10 bases between the two ends. CDR3 DNA: TGTGCCAGAAGCTTGGGGCGGCATTTCTCCTACGAGCAGTACTTC. Protein product: CARSLGRHFSYEQYF.

The chain carries TRBV4-2 and TRBJ2-2, with D unclear. Trimming left V 1 base short and J 5 bases short, with 11 bases between. CDR1 is LGHNA, CDR2 YNFKEQ, per germline. The CDR3 covers 15 residues. In nucleotides, the CDR3 is TGTGCCAGCAGCCAAGGGGTGCTAGGAACCGGGGAGCTGTTTTTT. Translating it yields CASSQGVLGTGELFF.

With respect to this clone: A junction end diverges from the germline sequence, so it may reflect a read error. V and J are TRBV5-1 and TRBJ2-5, with TRBD2 as a possible D gene (6 bases). The length of the CDR3 is 16 residues. Looked up from germline, CDR1 is SGHRS and CDR2 is YFSETQ. In DNA form, the CDR3 reads TGCGCCAGCACCTTGGGGGGTGCATTGCTCGGAGAGACCCAGTACTTC. This translates into CASTLGGALLGETQYF. The entire variable domain, with the rest obtained from reference TRBV5-1 and TRBJ2-5, is as follows: KAGVTQTPRYLIKTRGQQVTLSCSPISGHRSVSWYQQTPGQGLQFLFEYFSETQRNKGNFPGRFSGRQFSNSRSEMNVSTLELGDSALYLCASTLGGALLGETQYFGPGTRLLVL.

The chain joins TRBV5-1 to TRBJ1-6, with D perhaps TRBD1 (5 bases). This CDR3 spans 15 amino acids. CDR1 and CDR2 (germline): SGHRS, YFSETQ. Trimming took off 5 bases at V and 5 bases at J, with 14 bases between the two ends. CDR3 DNA: TGCGCCAGCAGGAGGGAGATCAGGGATAATTCACCCCTCCACTTT. Translation gives CASRREIRDNSPLHF.

This clone was seen only once. The CDR3, as DNA: TGCGCCAGCAGCCACAAGACAGGTCAAGGCACTGAAGCTTTCTTT. The encoded protein is CASSHKTGQGTEAFF. The J gene is TRBJ1-1, the V gene TRBV4-1; tentative D call: TRBD1 (6 bases). This CDR3 comprises 15 residues. Germline V gene data show CDR1 as MGHRA and CDR2 as YSYEKL. V was clipped by 3 bases and J by 4 bases, with 15 bases between them.